The next 24 T cell receptor beta chains were all read from a single sample in a study of T-cell reconstitution after alpha-beta-depleted transplantation in children. Molecular barcoding with unique molecular identifiers was used for the TCRbeta library. TCRdb itself ran the PCR reads through MiXCR, one entry per CDR3 protein. Of fewer than 250,000 distinct CDR3 sequences listed, over 15% are singletons. The material sequenced was PBMCs, mostly from graft donor cells, taken 360 days after TCRalphabeta/CD19-depleted stem cell transplant. The receptors derive from a male patient aged 2 to 9 who had a stem cell transplant for acute lymphoblastic leukemia, so the T cells may come from the graft donor.

The chain employs TRBV20-1 and TRBJ2-2; D unresolved. Deletions cut 3 bases from V and 1 base from J, with 12 bases between. The CDR3 contains 15 residues. From germline, CDR1 is DFQATT and CDR2 SNEGSKA (reference sequence). CDR3 nucleotide sequence: TGCAGTGCTAGTAGGAGCGCCTGGAACACCGGGGAGCTGTTTTTT. Protein sequence: CSASRSAWNTGELFF.

This chain connects TRBV5-5 to TRBJ2-3; TRBD2 might be the D (5 bases). Per the germline V gene, CDR1 is SGHKS and CDR2 is YYEKEE (reference sequence). The length of the CDR3 is 15 residues. The V end was cut by 4 bases, the J end by 5 bases, with 17 bases between. The CDR3 reads CASSLGPGSRDTQYF. The CDR3 DNA follows: TGTGCCAGCAGCCTAGGTCCGGGGTCCCGAGATACGCAGTATTTT.

This rearrangement joins TRBV5-1 to TRBJ2-3; TRBD2 might be the D (6 bases). Germline-derived CDR1 and CDR2 are SGHRS and YFSETQ. The CDR3 has 14 residues. The germline V and J ends were trimmed by 2 bases and 4 bases, with 11 bases remaining between them. The CDR3 bases are TGCGCCAGCAGCTTCGGGGGTACATCAGATACGCAGTATTTT. Amino acid sequence: CASSFGGTSDTQYF.

In its sample, this clonotype was seen a few times. The chain couples TRBV4-1 to TRBJ2-6; D remains ambiguous. The CDR3 extends over 15 amino acids. Germline V lookup: CDR1 MGHRA, CDR2 YSYEKL. V lost 3 bases and J 12 bases, leaving 18 bases between the germline ends. The CDR3 is CASSHPPAGYIVLTF. CDR3 sequence (DNA): TGCGCCAGCAGCCACCCCCCGGCAGGATATATCGTCCTGACTTTC.

The chain is built from TRBV2 and TRBJ2-6; D remains ambiguous. CDR1 is SNHLY and CDR2 is FYNNEI in the germline V gene. This CDR3 is 16 amino acids long. Deletions cut 1 base from V and 4 bases from J, with 11 bases between. CDR3 sequence (DNA): TGTGCCAGCAGTGAAGGGCTTGTCGTAGGGGCCAACGTCCTGACTTTC. It specifies CASSEGLVVGANVLTF.

This clonotype appeared many times. The chain combines TRBV10-3 with TRBJ1-5; 8 bases agree with TRBD1. The V and J ends lost 3 bases and 5 bases, in that order; junction bases with no gene match: 9. CDR1 and CDR2 (germline): ENHRY, SYGVKD. The length of the CDR3 is 16 residues. This chain's CDR3 is CAISDAKTGVDQPQHF. Written as DNA, the CDR3 is TGTGCCATCAGTGATGCAAAGACAGGGGTCGATCAGCCCCAGCATTTT.

The genes are TRBV6-2 or TRBV6-3 and TRBJ2-2, with D unclear. Germline loops: CDR1 MNHEY, CDR2 SVGEGT. V lost 1 base to trimming and J lost 5 bases, with 14 bases between them. The CDR3 has 16 amino acids. CDR3 nucleotide sequence: TGTGCCAGCAGTTACTTGGCCAGCTTTGGTACCGGGGAGCTGTTTTTT. This codes for CASSYLASFGTGELFF.

This chain uses TRBV4-3 with TRBJ1-1; possible D gene TRBD1, 6 bases. Between the trimmed V and J ends, which lost 0 bases and 8 bases, there was a span of 22 bases. CDR1 is LGHNA, CDR2 YSLEER, per germline. This CDR3 has 17 amino acids. CDR3 loop: CASSQEYGTEQGGEAFF. CDR3 sequence (DNA): TGCGCCAGCAGCCAAGAATACGGCACCGAACAAGGGGGAGAAGCTTTCTTT.

The gene calls are TRBV7-9 and TRBJ2-7, with TRBD2 as a possible D gene (6 bases). The CDR3 is 17 amino acids. The V end lost 1 base, the J end lost 0 bases, and 16 bases lay between the germline ends. Germline V gene lookup returns CDR1 SEHNR and CDR2 FQNEAQ (reference sequence). CDR3 residues: CASSLGLRDGLSYEQYF. DNA for the CDR3: TGTGCCAGCAGCTTAGGTTTGCGGGACGGACTCTCCTACGAGCAGTACTTC.

This chain links TRBV5-5 with TRBJ2-3; 9 bases agree with TRBD2. J lost 6 bases, V lost 0 bases, and 5 bases had no gene match. Germline CDR1 reads SGHKS; CDR2 reads YYEKEE (reference sequence). The CDR3 runs to 15 residues. The CDR3 loop reads CASSLASGILDTQYF. The DNA for the CDR3 is TGTGCCAGCAGCTTGGCTAGCGGGATTTTGGATACGCAGTATTTT.

V and J are TRBV4-1 and TRBJ2-1; D uncertain. Germline-derived CDR1 and CDR2 are MGHRA and YSYEKL. The CDR3 is made up of 16 amino acids. The ends were cut back, 0 bases at V and 6 bases at J, with 15 bases in the middle. The CDR3 DNA sequence: TGCGCCAGCAGCCAAGAGGAGATGAGTAAAATCAATGAGCAGTTCTTC. Amino acid sequence: CASSQEEMSKINEQFF.

This clonotype showed up just a few times. The chain uses TRBV12-3 or TRBV12-4 and TRBJ2-7; possibly TRBD1 for D (5 bases). The length of the CDR3 is 13 residues. V gave up 7 bases and J gave up 1 base, with 11 bases separating them. The CDR3 DNA reads as TGTGCCAGCACCCCCAGGGCGTCCTACGAGCAGTACTTC. It translates to CASTPRASYEQYF.

This chain's CDR3 is CASSLANPSGGYTF. The CDR3 coding sequence is TGTGCCAGCAGCTTAGCGAACCCATCGGGGGGCTACACCTTC. The rearrangement links TRBV7-9 to TRBJ1-2; D remains unclear. This CDR3 is built from 14 residues. V was clipped by 0 bases and J by 8 bases, with 13 bases between them. Germline values: CDR1 SEHNR, CDR2 FQNEAQ (reference sequence).

This clonotype has just a few counts. The V call is TRBV5-1, the J call TRBJ2-2; D might be TRBD1 or TRBD2, each matching 5 bases. V lost 3 bases and J 7 bases, leaving 13 bases between the germline ends. Germline V gene lookup returns CDR1 SGHRS and CDR2 YFSETQ. There are 14 residues in the CDR3. The CDR3 loop is CASSSPGSHGELFF. The CDR3 DNA is TGCGCCAGCAGCTCGCCAGGGAGTCACGGGGAGCTGTTTTTT.

This clonotype was found many times. The rearrangement links TRBV6-2 or TRBV6-3 to TRBJ2-1; 9 bases align to TRBD1. The CDR3 has 15 amino acids. J was trimmed by 9 bases and V by 4 bases; bases with no gene match: 10. Per germline, CDR1 MNHEY and CDR2 SVGEGT. For the CDR3, the DNA is TGTGCCAGCAGTTTTCCGGGACAGGGAACCTTTGAGCAGTTCTTC. Residues: CASSFPGQGTFEQFF.

The chain carries TRBV7-3 and TRBJ1-1; D is possibly TRBD1 (6 bases). The CDR3 is made up of 16 amino acids. Trimming took off 1 base at V and 4 bases at J, with 16 bases between the two ends. In germline, CDR1 is SGHTA, CDR2 FQGTGA. CDR3 sequence (DNA): TGTGCCAGCAGCTTAAGCGGGGGCACCCCACTCACTGAAGCTTTCTTT. Amino acids: CASSLSGGTPLTEAFF.

This clonotype has only a few counts. The V call is TRBV15, the J call TRBJ2-6; D gene ambiguous. The germline V gene encodes CDR1 LNHNV and CDR2 YYDKDF (reference sequence). The CDR3 loop spans 18 amino acids. The V gene lost 2 bases and the J gene lost 4 bases, with 18 bases spanning the gap. CDR3 bases: TGTGCCACCAGCAGACAGGCCGACGCAATTCAGGGGGCCAACGTCCTGACTTTC. Translated: CATSRQADAIQGANVLTF.

The sample holds a few counts of this clonotype. The gene calls are TRBV5-5 and TRBJ2-7; D is uncertain. Germline V gives CDR1 SGHKS, CDR2 YYEKEE (reference sequence). The CDR3 spans 14 residues. V was cut by 1 base and J by 3 bases, with 11 bases left in between. CDR3 region: CASSLSQRHYEQYF. The CDR3 region has the DNA TGTGCCAGCAGCTTGTCTCAACGTCACTACGAGCAGTACTTC.

This clonotype has only a few counts. This chain uses TRBV6-5 with TRBJ1-1; D not resolved. Trimming removed 4 bases at V and 4 bases at J, with 16 bases between. Germline CDR1 and CDR2: MNHEY and SVGAGI. This CDR3 spans 15 amino acids. CDR3 region: CASSLGLSGRTEAFF. In nucleotides, the CDR3 is TGTGCCAGCAGTTTGGGCCTTAGTGGTCGCACTGAAGCTTTCTTT.

This clonotype has a handful of counts. The J gene is TRBJ1-2, the V gene TRBV2, with TRBD1 matching over 7 bases. The CDR3 has 14 amino acids. V was clipped by 4 bases and J by 6 bases; unmatched bases: 8. Per germline, CDR1 SNHLY and CDR2 FYNNEI. The CDR3 DNA is TGTGCCAGCAGTGTGGTTTCAGGGGGGGATGGCTACACCTTC. Translation: CASSVVSGGDGYTF.

This chain uses TRBV7-2 with TRBJ2-3, with D possibly being TRBD1 or TRBD2 (6 bases each). Trimming cost V 4 bases and J 2 bases, with 16 bases left between them. Germline V gene data show CDR1 as SGHTA and CDR2 as FQGNSA. This CDR3 spans 16 amino acids. The CDR3 nucleotides read TGTGCCAGCAGCTACCTCACAGGGAGGCTCACAGATACGCAGTATTTT. Amino acids: CASSYLTGRLTDTQYF.

V is TRBV5-6 and J is TRBJ1-2; D possibly corresponds to TRBD1 (6 bases). V shed 4 bases and J shed 4 bases, with 17 bases lying between them. Germline assignment: CDR1 SGHDT and CDR2 YYEEEE. The CDR3 runs to 15 residues. The CDR3 bases are TGTGCCAGCAGCCTCCCGACGGGGGCTCCCTATGGCTACACCTTC. Translating gives CASSLPTGAPYGYTF.

The genes are TRBV4-1 and TRBJ2-7; a possible D gene is TRBD1 (5 bases). Germline CDR1 MGHRA, CDR2 YSYEKL. The CDR3 length is 15 residues. Trimming took off 3 bases at V and 7 bases at J, with 19 bases between the two ends. The CDR3 nucleotides are TGCGCCAGCAGCCACGTACCGGACAACTACGATGAGCAGTACTTC. Protein product: CASSHVPDNYDEQYF.

This clonotype occurred a few times. The chain couples TRBV6-2 or TRBV6-3 to TRBJ2-7; possibly TRBD1 for D (6 bases). There are 12 residues in the CDR3. Trimming cost V 8 bases and J 5 bases, with 13 bases left between them. Germline V gene sequence: CDR1 MNHEY, CDR2 SVGEGT. The CDR3 spells CASGHRVHEQYF. DNA of the CDR3: TGTGCCAGCGGTCACAGGGTCCACGAGCAGTACTTC.